This T cell receptor beta chain was recorded in a study of naive and memory T cell subsets. Comment on this clonotype: Its antigen is unidentified.

The V end was cut by 4 bases, the J end by 6 bases, with 15 bases between. The CDR3 is 14 amino acids. The germline gives CDR1 SGHRS, CDR2 YFSETQ. Both TRBC1 and TRBC2 were covered by a beta constant-region primer of two equimolar oligonucleotides. Nested alpha and beta constant-region primers with the SP2 primer drove four PCR rounds on ligated cDNA. TCRdb analysed the UMI-ligation and nested PCR reads with MiXCR anew, one entry per CDR3 protein. Of 150,000 or so distinct CDR3 sequences listed, roughly 20% were seen once; the top ten hold approximately 0.1%. Study-wide results and limits: TCR abundance followed a power law differing between naive and memory subsets. Naive repertoires, especially CD8, held a few larger clonotypes, possibly memory cells re-expressing CD45RA.

Sequencing used naive CD4+ T cells from blood. The origin of this receptor is a human donor in good health. J is TRBJ2-3 and V is TRBV5-1, with D hard to call. CDR3 sequence reads: CASSTRPEGDTQYF. CDR3 bases: TGCGCCAGCAGCACTCGACCCGAAGGGGATACGCAGTATTTT.